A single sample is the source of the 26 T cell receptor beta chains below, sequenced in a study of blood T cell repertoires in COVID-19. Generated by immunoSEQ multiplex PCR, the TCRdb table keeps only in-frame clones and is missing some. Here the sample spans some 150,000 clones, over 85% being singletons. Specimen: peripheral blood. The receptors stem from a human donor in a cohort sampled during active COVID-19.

CDR3: CASSYGWATEAFF. For the CDR3, the DNA is TGTGCCAGCAGTTACGGATGGGCCACTGAAGCTTTCTTT. The chain combines TRBV6-2 or TRBV6-3 with TRBJ1-1, with unresolved D. Germline CDR1 reads MNHEY; CDR2 reads SVGEGT. V was clipped by 2 bases and J by 4 bases, with 8 bases between them. The CDR3 is 13 residues long.

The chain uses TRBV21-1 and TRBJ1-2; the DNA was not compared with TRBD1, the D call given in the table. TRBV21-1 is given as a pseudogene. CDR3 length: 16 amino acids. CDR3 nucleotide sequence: TGTGCCAGCAGCAAATATCAGACAGGCGGTAACTATGGCTACACCTTC. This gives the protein CASSKYQTGGNYGYTF.

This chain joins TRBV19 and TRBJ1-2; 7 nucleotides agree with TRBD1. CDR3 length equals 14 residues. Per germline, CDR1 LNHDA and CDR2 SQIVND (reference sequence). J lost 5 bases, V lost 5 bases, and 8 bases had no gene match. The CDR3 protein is CASSPQGTVYGYTF. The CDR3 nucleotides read TGTGCCAGTAGTCCCCAGGGGACAGTTTATGGCTACACCTTC. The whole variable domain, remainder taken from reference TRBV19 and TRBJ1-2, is DGGITQSPKYLFRKEGQNVTLSCEQNLNHDAMYWYRQDPGQGLRLIYYSQIVNDFQKGDIAEGYSVSREKKESFPLTVTSAQKNPTAFYLCASSPQGTVYGYTFGSGTRLTVV.

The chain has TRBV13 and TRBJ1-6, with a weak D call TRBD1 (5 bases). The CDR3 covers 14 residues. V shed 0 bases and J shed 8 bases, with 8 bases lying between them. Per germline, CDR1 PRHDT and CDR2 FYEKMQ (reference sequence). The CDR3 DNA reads TGTGCCAGCAGCTTAGGGACAGTCGATTCACCCCTCCACTTT. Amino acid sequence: CASSLGTVDSPLHF.

CDR3 DNA: TGTGCCAGCAGCAGGAGACAGGGGGCTGACGGGGAGCTGTTTTTT. Translation: CASSRRQGADGELFF. This chain joins TRBV5-4 and TRBJ2-2; the match to TRBD1 covers 10 bases. The CDR3 contains 15 residues. V lost 4 bases to trimming and J lost 7 bases; unmatched junction nucleotides: 7. Germline CDR1 SGHNT, CDR2 YYREEE (reference sequence).

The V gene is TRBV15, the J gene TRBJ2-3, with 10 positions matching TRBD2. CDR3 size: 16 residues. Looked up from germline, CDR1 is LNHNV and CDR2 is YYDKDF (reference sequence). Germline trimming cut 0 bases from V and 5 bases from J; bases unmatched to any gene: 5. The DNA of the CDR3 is TGTGCCACCAGCAGAGATAAGCGGGGGGGCGTAGATACGCAGTATTTT. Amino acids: CATSRDKRGGVDTQYF.

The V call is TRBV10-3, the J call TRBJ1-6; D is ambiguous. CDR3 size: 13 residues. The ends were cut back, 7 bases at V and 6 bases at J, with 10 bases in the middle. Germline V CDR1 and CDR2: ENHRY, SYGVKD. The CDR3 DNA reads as TGTGCCATCACGGCGACAATTAATTCACCCCTCCACTTT. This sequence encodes CAITATINSPLHF.

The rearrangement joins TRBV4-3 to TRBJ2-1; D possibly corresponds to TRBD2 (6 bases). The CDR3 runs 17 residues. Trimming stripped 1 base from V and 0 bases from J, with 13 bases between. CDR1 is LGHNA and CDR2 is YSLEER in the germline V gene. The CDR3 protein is CASSQVVGGSSYNEQFF. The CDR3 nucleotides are TGCGCCAGCAGCCAAGTCGTCGGGGGTTCCTCCTACAATGAGCAGTTCTTC.

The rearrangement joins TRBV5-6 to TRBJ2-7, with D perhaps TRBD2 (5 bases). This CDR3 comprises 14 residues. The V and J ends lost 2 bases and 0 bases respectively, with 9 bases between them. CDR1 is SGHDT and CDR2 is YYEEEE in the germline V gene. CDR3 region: CASSFVRASYEQYF. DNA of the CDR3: TGTGCCAGCAGCTTCGTGAGGGCCTCCTACGAGCAGTACTTC.

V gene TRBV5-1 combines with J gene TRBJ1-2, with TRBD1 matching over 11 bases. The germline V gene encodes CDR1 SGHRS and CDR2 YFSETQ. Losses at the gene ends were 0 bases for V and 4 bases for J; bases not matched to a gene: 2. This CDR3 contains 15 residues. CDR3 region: CASSLAGTGGYGYTF. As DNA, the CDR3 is TGCGCCAGCAGCTTGGCCGGGACAGGGGGCTATGGCTACACCTTC.

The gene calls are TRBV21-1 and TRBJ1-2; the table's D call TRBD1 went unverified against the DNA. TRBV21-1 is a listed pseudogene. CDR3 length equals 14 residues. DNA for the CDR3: TGTGCCAGCAGCAAAGAGGTCACAGTCTATGGCTACACCTTC. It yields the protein CASSKEVTVYGYTF.

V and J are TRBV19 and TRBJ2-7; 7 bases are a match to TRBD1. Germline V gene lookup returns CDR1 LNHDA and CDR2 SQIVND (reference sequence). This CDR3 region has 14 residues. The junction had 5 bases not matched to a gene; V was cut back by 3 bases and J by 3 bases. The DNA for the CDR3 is TGTGCCAGTAGTATTGGGACAGTCCTCTACGAGCAGTACTTC. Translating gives CASSIGTVLYEQYF.

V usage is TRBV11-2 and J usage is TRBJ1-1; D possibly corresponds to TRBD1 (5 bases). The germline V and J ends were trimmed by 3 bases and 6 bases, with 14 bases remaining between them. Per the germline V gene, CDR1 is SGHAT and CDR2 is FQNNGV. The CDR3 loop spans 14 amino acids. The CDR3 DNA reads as TGTGCCAGCAGCTTCCAAGGGGAATTCTCTGAAGCTTTCTTT. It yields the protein CASSFQGEFSEAFF.

CDR3 bases: TGTGCCAGCAGCATTGGACTAGGTCGGGACAATGAGCAGTTCTTC. This codes for CASSIGLGRDNEQFF. The J gene is TRBJ2-1, the V gene TRBV7-2; 7 bases are shared with TRBD2. The J segment lost 5 bases and the V segment lost 5 bases, leaving 9 bases of the junction unmatched. The CDR3 length is 15 residues. Germline values: CDR1 SGHTA, CDR2 FQGNSA. The variable domain in full, completed from reference TRBV7-2 and TRBJ2-1, reads GAGVSQSPSNKVTEKGKDVELRCDPISGHTALYWYRQSLGQGLEFLIYFQGNSAPDKSGLPSDRFSAERTGGSVSTLTIQRTQQEDSAVYLCASSIGLGRDNEQFFGPGTRLTVL.

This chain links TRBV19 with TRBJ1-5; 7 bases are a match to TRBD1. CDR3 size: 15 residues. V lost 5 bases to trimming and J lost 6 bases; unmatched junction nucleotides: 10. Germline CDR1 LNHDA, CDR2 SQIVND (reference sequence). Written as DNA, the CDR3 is TGTGCCAGTAGTCCCATGACAGGGTTTGCTCAGCCCCAGCATTTT. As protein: CASSPMTGFAQPQHF.

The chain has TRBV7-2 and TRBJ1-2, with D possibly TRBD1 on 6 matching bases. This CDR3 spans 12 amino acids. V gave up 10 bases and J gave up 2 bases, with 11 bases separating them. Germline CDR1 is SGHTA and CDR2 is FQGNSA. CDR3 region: CATVGQNYGYTF. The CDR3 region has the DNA TGTGCCACCGTAGGACAGAACTATGGCTACACCTTC.

The CDR3 DNA is TGCGCCAGCAGCCTAACAGGGGGCGACACCGGGGAGCTGTTTTTT. As protein: CASSLTGGDTGELFF. The V and J genes are TRBV4-3 and TRBJ2-2; TRBD1 matches 9 bases. CDR1 is LGHNA and CDR2 is YSLEER in the germline V gene. V lost 4 bases and J lost 3; bases outside the gene matches: 3. The CDR3 loop spans 15 amino acids.

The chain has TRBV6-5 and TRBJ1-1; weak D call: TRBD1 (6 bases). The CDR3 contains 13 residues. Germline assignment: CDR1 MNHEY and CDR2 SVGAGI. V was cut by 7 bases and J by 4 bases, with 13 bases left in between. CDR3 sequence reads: CASTWGPSTEAFF. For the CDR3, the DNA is TGTGCCAGCACCTGGGGGCCGAGCACTGAAGCTTTCTTT.

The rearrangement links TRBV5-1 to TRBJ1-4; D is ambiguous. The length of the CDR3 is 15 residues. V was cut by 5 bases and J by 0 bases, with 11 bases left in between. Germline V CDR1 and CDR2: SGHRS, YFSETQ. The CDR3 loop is CASRSDIATNEKLFF. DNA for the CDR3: TGCGCCAGCAGGAGTGACATTGCAACTAATGAAAAACTGTTTTTT.

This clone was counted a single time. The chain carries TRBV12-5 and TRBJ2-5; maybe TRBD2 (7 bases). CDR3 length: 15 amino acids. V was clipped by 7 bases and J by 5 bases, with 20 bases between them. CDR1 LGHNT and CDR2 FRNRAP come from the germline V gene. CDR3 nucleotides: TGTGCTAGTGCCATGGTGGCGGGGGCACCCGAGACCCAGTACTTC. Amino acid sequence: CASAMVAGAPETQYF.

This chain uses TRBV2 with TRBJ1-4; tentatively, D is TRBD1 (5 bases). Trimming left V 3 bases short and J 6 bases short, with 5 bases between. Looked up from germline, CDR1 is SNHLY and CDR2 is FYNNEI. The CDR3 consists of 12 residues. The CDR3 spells CASSDRDEKLFF. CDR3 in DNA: TGTGCCAGCAGTGACAGGGATGAAAAACTGTTTTTT.

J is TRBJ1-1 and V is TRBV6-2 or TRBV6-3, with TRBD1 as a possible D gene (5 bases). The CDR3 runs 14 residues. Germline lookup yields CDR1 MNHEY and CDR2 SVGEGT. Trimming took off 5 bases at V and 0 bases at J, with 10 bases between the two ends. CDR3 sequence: CASSNAGLNTEAFF. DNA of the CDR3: TGTGCCAGCAGTAACGCGGGACTGAACACTGAAGCTTTCTTT.

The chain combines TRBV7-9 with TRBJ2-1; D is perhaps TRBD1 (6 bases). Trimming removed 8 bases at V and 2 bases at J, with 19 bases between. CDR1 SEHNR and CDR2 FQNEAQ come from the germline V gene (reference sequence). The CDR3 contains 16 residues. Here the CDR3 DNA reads TGTGCCAGCCTCCTCCAGGGGCTAGCCCCCTACAATGAGCAGTTCTTC. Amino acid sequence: CASLLQGLAPYNEQFF.

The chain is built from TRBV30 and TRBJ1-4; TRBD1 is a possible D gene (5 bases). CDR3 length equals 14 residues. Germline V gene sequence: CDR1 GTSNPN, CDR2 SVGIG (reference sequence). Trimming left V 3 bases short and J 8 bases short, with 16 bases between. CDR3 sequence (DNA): TGTGCCTGGAGCCCCCAGGGTTTTGGAGAAAAACTGTTTTTT. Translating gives CAWSPQGFGEKLFF.

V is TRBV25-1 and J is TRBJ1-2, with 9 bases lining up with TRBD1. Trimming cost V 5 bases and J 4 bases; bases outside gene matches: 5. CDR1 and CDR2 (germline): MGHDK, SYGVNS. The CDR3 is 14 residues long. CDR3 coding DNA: TGTGCCAGCAGTCCTGGGACAGGGTCCTATGGCTACACCTTC. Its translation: CASSPGTGSYGYTF.

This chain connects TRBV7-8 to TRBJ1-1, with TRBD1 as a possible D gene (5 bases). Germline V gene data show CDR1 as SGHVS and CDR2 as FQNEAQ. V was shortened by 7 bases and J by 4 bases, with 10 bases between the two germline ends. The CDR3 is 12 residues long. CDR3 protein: CASTWGGTEAFF. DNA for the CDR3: TGTGCCAGCACCTGGGGGGGCACTGAAGCTTTCTTT.